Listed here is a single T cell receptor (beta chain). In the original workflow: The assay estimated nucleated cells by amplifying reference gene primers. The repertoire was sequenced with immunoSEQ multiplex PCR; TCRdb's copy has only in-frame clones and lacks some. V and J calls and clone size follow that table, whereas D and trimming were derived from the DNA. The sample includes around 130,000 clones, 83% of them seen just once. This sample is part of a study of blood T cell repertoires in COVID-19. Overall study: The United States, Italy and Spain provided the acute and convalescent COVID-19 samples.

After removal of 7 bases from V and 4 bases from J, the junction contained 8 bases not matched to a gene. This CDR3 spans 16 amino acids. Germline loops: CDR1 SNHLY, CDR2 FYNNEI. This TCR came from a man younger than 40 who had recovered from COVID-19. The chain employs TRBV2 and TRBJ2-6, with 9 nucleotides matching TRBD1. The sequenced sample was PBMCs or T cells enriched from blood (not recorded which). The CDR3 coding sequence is TGTGCCAGCAATAAGGGACAGGGCTACGGGGCCAACGTCCTGACTTTC. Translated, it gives CASNKGQGYGANVLTF.